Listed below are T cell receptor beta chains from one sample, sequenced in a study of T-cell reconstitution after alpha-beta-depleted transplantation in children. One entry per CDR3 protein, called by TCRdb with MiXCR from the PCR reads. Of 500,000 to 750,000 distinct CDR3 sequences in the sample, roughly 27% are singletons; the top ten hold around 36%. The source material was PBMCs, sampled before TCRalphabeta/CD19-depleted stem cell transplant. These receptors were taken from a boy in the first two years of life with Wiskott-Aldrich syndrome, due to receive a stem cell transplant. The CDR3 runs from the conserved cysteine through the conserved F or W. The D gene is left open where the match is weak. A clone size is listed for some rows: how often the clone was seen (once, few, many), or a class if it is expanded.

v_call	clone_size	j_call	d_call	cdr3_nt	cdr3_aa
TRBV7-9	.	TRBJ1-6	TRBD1	TGTGCCAGCAGCCGGGACAGGAGGGATTCACCCCTCCACTTT	CASSRDRRDSPLHF
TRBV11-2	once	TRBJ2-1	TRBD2	TGTGCCAGCAGCTCTAGCGGAATGGCGGTCAATGAGCAGTTCTTC	CASSSSGMAVNEQFF
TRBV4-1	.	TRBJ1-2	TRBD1	TGCGCCAGCAGCCAAAGGACAGGTGCTGGTGGCTACACCTTC	CASSQRTGAGGYTF
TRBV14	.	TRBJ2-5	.	TGTGCCAGCAGCCAAGTATATGAGACCCAGTACTTC	CASSQVYETQYF
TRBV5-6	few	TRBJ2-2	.	TGTGCCAGCAGCGCCCCCGACAGGAGAAACACCGGGGAGCTGTTTTTT	CASSAPDRRNTGELFF
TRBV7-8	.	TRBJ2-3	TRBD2	TGTGCCAGCAGCTCTCTTTCAGCGGGAGGCTTCACAGATACGCAGTATTTT	CASSSLSAGGFTDTQYF
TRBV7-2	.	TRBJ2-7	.	TGTGCCAGCAGCTTCCGACTGAGCTCCTACGAGCAGTACTTC	CASSFRLSSYEQYF
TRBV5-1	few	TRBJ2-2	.	TGCGCCAGCAGCTCCGGGACGAACACCGGGGAGCTGTTTTTT	CASSSGTNTGELFF
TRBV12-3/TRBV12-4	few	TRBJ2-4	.	TGTGCCAGCAGTTTAGTTCCGGGTCCGGCAAACATTCAGTACTTC	CASSLVPGPANIQYF
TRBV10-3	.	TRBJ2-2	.	TGTGCCATCAGTGAGTCGAAGGGGGGCAGGGGCAACACCGGGGAGCTGTTTTTT	CAISESKGGRGNTGELFF
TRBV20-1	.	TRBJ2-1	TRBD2	TGCAGTGCTAGAGGTCACAGCGGGAGCCATGAGCAGTTCTTC	CSARGHSGSHEQFF
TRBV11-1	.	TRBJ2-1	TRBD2	TGTGCCAGCATCCCTAGCGGGAGAGGTGGGGGGAGCTCCTACAATGAGCAGTTCTTC	CASIPSGRGGGSSYNEQFF
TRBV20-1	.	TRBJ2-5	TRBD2	TGCAGTGCTATGAGAACTAGCGGCCAAGAGACCCAGTACTTC	CSAMRTSGQETQYF
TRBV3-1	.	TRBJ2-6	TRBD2	TGTGCCAGCAGCAACCTGGGACTAGCGGGAGTGGACGGGGCCAACGTCCTGACTTTC	CASSNLGLAGVDGANVLTF
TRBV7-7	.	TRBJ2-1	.	TGTGCCAGCAGTCAGGCTGGCCACAATGAGCAGTTCTTC	CASSQAGHNEQFF
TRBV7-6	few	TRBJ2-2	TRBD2	TGTGCCAGCAGCTTACGGTCTAGCGGGAAGAACACCGGGGAGCTGTTTTTT	CASSLRSSGKNTGELFF
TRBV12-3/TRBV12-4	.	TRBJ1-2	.	TGTGCCAGCAGTTTAGAGGTCAGGCACTATGGCTACACCTTC	CASSLEVRHYGYTF